The sequence of this T cell receptor (beta chain) was determined in a study of cytomegalovirus exposure and HLA in healthy donors. It was with 60 Vbeta and 13 Jbeta primers that the PCR ran. Clones were read by immunoSEQ multiplex PCR, and TCRdb kept only the in-frame ones, dropping some. The sample includes over 130,000 clones, 75% to 80% seen only once; the top ten take roughly 6%. CDR3 size: 13 residues. V was shortened by 11 bases and J by 7 bases, with 15 bases between the two germline ends. CDR1 and CDR2 from the germline V gene are MNHEY and SVGAGI. The sequence was collected from a woman aged 40 to 50 in good health and CMV-seropositive. The V call is TRBV6-5, the J call TRBJ1-6; tentative D call: TRBD1 (6 bases). Material for sequencing was PBMCs. As DNA, the CDR3 is TGTGCCGCGGGGGGGGGCCGGAATTCACCCCTCCACTTT. It is translated as CAAGGGRNSPLHF.